The source of this T cell receptor (beta chain) is a study of cytomegalovirus exposure and HLA in healthy donors. Donors consisted of healthy bone marrow donors. Donors were nominally healthy when sampled, though unrecorded immune exposures were likely. Study results and limitations: It was likely that a cluster of highly shared sequence variants was a sequencing artifact. Rarity marked most TCR sequences, yet some public TCRs occurred in many donors.

CDR1 is MNHEY and CDR2 is SMNVEV in the germline V gene (reference sequence). The V gene lost 2 bases and the J gene lost 3 bases, with 16 bases spanning the gap. CDR3 size: 16 residues. Remarks on this clone: Its antigen is unknown.

Researchers ran the PCR with 60 Vbeta and 13 Jbeta primers. The protocol was immunoSEQ multiplex PCR, while the TCRdb copy is restricted to in-frame clones and leaves out a portion. The data show about 110,000 clones, roughly 79% seen once. The TCR comes from a woman aged 45 to 65 in good health and CMV-seropositive. The chain links TRBV27 to TRBJ1-2; D possibly corresponds to TRBD1 (5 bases). Sequences were obtained from PBMCs. CDR3 DNA: TGTGCCAGCAGTTTAACTCCTCGAGACAGATACTATGGCTACACCTTC. As protein: CASSLTPRDRYYGYTF.